This T cell receptor beta chain was found in a study of lymphopenia after photon versus proton radiotherapy. Study-wide findings and caveats: Larger post-nadir TCR diversity loss correlated inversely with survival in deceased patients. Oligoclonal CD8+ Temra expansion after nadir drove photon patients' diversity drop. Photon-treated patients lost naive T cells and TCR diversity; proton-treated stayed stable.

Remarks on this clone: The antigen is not known.

TCRdb's table, derived via immunoSEQ multiplex PCR, lists solely in-frame clones and lacks some. This table holds approximately 12,000 clones, about 87% found once. The CDR3 totals 17 residues. From germline, CDR1 is KGHSH and CDR2 LQKENI. V shed 4 bases, J shed 0 bases, and the junction held 6 bases outside the gene matches. The chain recombines TRBV18 with TRBJ1-4; TRBD1 matches at 9 bases. The source of this sequence is a man in his sixties with pancreatic cancer. Source: peripheral blood, taken from a patient treated with photon-based radiotherapy. CDR3 in DNA: TGTGCCAGCTCACTACTGGACAGGGGCGCAACTAATGAAAAACTGTTTTTT. The encoded protein is CASSLLDRGATNEKLFF.